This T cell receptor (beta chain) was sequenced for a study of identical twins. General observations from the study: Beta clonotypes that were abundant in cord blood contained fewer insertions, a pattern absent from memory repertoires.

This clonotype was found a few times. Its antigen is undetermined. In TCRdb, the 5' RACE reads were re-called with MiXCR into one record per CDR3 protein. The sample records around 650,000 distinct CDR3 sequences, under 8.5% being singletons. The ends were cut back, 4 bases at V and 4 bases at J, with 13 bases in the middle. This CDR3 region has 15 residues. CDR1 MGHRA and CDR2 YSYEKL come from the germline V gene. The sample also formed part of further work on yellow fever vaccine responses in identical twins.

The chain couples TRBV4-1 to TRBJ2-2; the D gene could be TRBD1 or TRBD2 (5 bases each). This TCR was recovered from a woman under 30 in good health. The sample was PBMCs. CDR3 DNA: TGCGCCAGCAGCCCCACGAGGGGTCCCACCGGGGAGCTGTTTTTT. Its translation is CASSPTRGPTGELFF.